Listed here are 21 T cell receptor beta chains from one sample, sequenced in a study of blood T cell repertoires in COVID-19 (dated by TCRdb to the early 2020s). The library was produced with the immunoSEQ multiplex PCR assay. TCRdb provides this immuneACCESS table in a form limited to in-frame rearrangements. Some clones are lacking; in checked studies, under half of them reflect an unresolved V gene, and why the rest are absent is not known. The sample table records around 300,000 clones; around 81% of these occur just once. The ten largest account for around 4.5% of the sample. The specimen sequenced was peripheral blood. The receptor set was obtained from a woman between 50 and 59 years old with active or convalescent COVID-19.

The chain couples TRBV5-6 to TRBJ2-7; D perhaps matches TRBD2 (6 bases). The CDR3 totals 16 residues. The V gene's germline CDR1 is SGHDT and CDR2 YYEEEE. V gave up 5 bases and J gave up 1 base, with 19 bases separating them. The chain's CDR3 is CASSTSGTHISYEQYF. CDR3 in DNA: TGTGCCAGCAGTACCTCCGGGACTCACATTTCCTACGAGCAGTACTTC.

The rearrangement joins TRBV2 to TRBJ2-2, with D maybe TRBD2 (6 bases). The CDR3 runs to 15 residues. The V and J ends lost 5 bases and 2 bases respectively, with 12 bases between them. The germline gives CDR1 SNHLY, CDR2 FYNNEI. The CDR3 sequence is CASSFIADNTGELFF. Here the CDR3 DNA reads TGTGCCAGCAGTTTTATAGCGGATAACACCGGGGAGCTGTTTTTT.

The rearrangement joins TRBV9 to TRBJ2-2; D unresolved. This CDR3 is 13 amino acids long. Looked up from germline, CDR1 is SGDLS and CDR2 is YYNGEE. V lost 0 bases, J lost 5 bases, and 5 bases lay in between. CDR3 residues: CASSVALTGELFF. The DNA for the CDR3 is TGTGCCAGCAGCGTAGCTTTAACCGGGGAGCTGTTTTTT.

The chain employs TRBV30 and TRBJ2-6; D unclear. The CDR3 length is 13 residues. The germline V gene has CDR1 GTSNPN and CDR2 SVGIG (reference sequence). Trimming took 5 bases from V and 0 from J, leaving 5 bases between them. The CDR3 DNA is TGTGCCTGGCAGGCCTCTGGGGCCAACGTCCTGACTTTC. Translated, it gives CAWQASGANVLTF.

The chain joins TRBV7-2 to TRBJ2-5, with D tentatively TRBD2 (6 bases). V was cut by 1 base and J by 5 bases, with 14 bases left in between. This CDR3 is 15 amino acids long. Germline V CDR1 and CDR2: SGHTA, FQGNSA. The CDR3 is CASSLVRGLGETQYF. The CDR3 DNA reads TGTGCCAGCAGCTTAGTGCGGGGTTTGGGGGAGACCCAGTACTTC.

This clone was detected only a few times. The gene calls are TRBV12-3 or TRBV12-4 and TRBJ1-2, with a weak D call TRBD1 (6 bases). The CDR3 sequence is 13 residues long. V dropped 5 bases and J dropped 7 bases, with 14 bases sitting between them. CDR3 bases: TGTGCCAGCAGTCCCGGGGGGGGGCTTGGCTACACCTTC. Its translation is CASSPGGGLGYTF.

The J gene is TRBJ1-3, the V gene TRBV7-6, with TRBD1 as a possible D gene (6 bases). Germline CDR1 reads SGHVS; CDR2 reads FNYEAQ. Trimming stripped 1 base from V and 0 bases from J, with 13 bases between. The CDR3 is 17 residues long. CDR3 sequence: CASSLGTGISSGNTIYF. CDR3 DNA sequence: TGTGCCAGCAGCTTAGGCACAGGGATCAGCTCTGGAAACACCATATATTTT.

This clone was found many times. The chain is built from TRBV27 and TRBJ2-7, with D tentatively TRBD2 (5 bases). V lost 1 base to trimming and J lost 6 bases, with 10 bases between them. CDR3 length: 13 residues. From germline, CDR1 is MNHEY and CDR2 SMNVEV (reference sequence). Here the CDR3 DNA reads TGTGCCAGCAGTTTATGGGAGCGCGGCGAGCAGTACTTC. It specifies CASSLWERGEQYF.

The rearrangement links TRBV7-2 to TRBJ2-3, with 11 bases fitting TRBD2. Germline V gives CDR1 SGHTA, CDR2 FQGNSA. Losses at the gene ends were 5 bases for V and 1 base for J; bases not matched to a gene: 8. The CDR3 loop spans 17 amino acids. Here the CDR3 reads CASSPLLAGDGTDTQYF. CDR3 nucleotide sequence: TGTGCCAGCAGCCCCTTACTAGCGGGAGATGGCACAGATACGCAGTATTTT.

The chain joins TRBV18 to TRBJ1-5; a possible D gene is TRBD1 (6 bases). CDR1 is KGHSH, CDR2 LQKENI, per germline. The germline V and J ends were trimmed by 4 bases and 2 bases, with 15 bases remaining between them. The CDR3 extends over 16 amino acids. The CDR3 loop reads CASSLDRLGGNQPQHF. In DNA, the CDR3 is TGTGCCAGCTCACTTGACAGGCTCGGGGGCAATCAGCCCCAGCATTTT.

Here the CDR3 reads CASSYQGSPLHF. In DNA, the CDR3 is TGTGCCAGCAGCTACCAGGGTTCACCCCTCCACTTT. The chain recombines TRBV3-1 (or the pseudogene TRBV3-2) with TRBJ1-6, with D maybe TRBD1 (5 bases). This CDR3 is 12 amino acids long. Per germline, CDR1 LGHDT and CDR2 YNNKEL (reference sequence). Trimming pared 5 bases from V and 9 bases from J, leaving 8 bases between.

The CDR3 DNA follows: TGTGCCAGCAGAAGGGACAGGGTGGGGACTGAAGCTTTCTTT. It yields the protein CASRRDRVGTEAFF. This chain links TRBV2 with TRBJ1-1; 9 bases align to TRBD1. Germline CDR1 reads SNHLY; CDR2 reads FYNNEI. Trimming cost V 6 bases and J 5 bases; bases outside gene matches: 7. This CDR3 spans 14 amino acids. The whole variable domain, remainder taken from reference TRBV2 and TRBJ1-1, is EPEVTQTPSHQVTQMGQEVILRCVPISNHLYFYWYRQILGQKVEFLVSFYNNEISEKSEIFDDQFSVERPDGSNFTLKIRSTKLEDSAMYFCASRRDRVGTEAFFGQGTRLTVV.

The chain employs TRBV12-3 or TRBV12-4 and TRBJ1-5, with a possible D match to TRBD1 (5 bases). The CDR3 loop spans 12 amino acids. Deletions cut 6 bases from V and 2 bases from J, with 5 bases between. CDR3 DNA: TGTGCCAGCAGGACAGGCAATCAGCCCCAGCATTTT. The encoded protein is CASRTGNQPQHF.

V gene TRBV2 combines with J gene TRBJ2-6; 10 nucleotides line up with TRBD1. The V and J ends lost 10 bases and 4 bases, in that order; junction bases with no gene match: 19. The CDR3 covers 19 residues. CDR1 is SNHLY, CDR2 FYNNEI, per germline. DNA for the CDR3: TGTGCCAACTCGAAGGTCCGGGACAGGGGCTTGTCCGGGGCCAACGTCCTGACTTTC. It yields the protein CANSKVRDRGLSGANVLTF.

The rearrangement joins TRBV12-5 to TRBJ2-1; 8 bases fit TRBD2. The CDR3 has 17 residues. CDR1 is LGHNT and CDR2 is FRNRAP in the germline V gene. Trimming removed 1 base from V and 7 bases from J; junction bases left unmatched: 12. The CDR3 nucleotides read TGTGCTAGTGGTTTGGGTATGGCGATAGCGGGAAGGAATGAGCAGTTCTTC. It specifies CASGLGMAIAGRNEQFF.

This chain connects TRBV5-8 to TRBJ2-1, with 10 bases aligning to TRBD2. The germline CDR1 and CDR2 sequences are SGHTS and YDEGEE. The CDR3 has 15 residues. After removal of 2 bases from V and 2 bases from J, the junction contained 1 base not matched to a gene. The CDR3 coding sequence is TGTGCCAGCAGCTTCGGGACTAGCGCCTACAATGAGCAGTTCTTC. The encoded protein is CASSFGTSAYNEQFF.

V usage is TRBV28 and J usage is TRBJ2-3; 9 bases align to TRBD2. V gave up 1 base and J gave up 3 bases; unmatched junction bases: 5. Germline lookup yields CDR1 MDHEN and CDR2 SYDVKM. This CDR3 is 16 amino acids long. CDR3 coding DNA: TGTGCCAGCAGTTTATTATCCAGCGGGAGGACAGATACGCAGTATTTT. Amino acid sequence: CASSLLSSGRTDTQYF.

The chain carries TRBV29-1 and TRBJ1-3; D may be TRBD1 (5 bases). The CDR3 runs 13 residues. The V and J ends lost 4 bases and 5 bases respectively, with 12 bases between them. CDR1 SQVTM and CDR2 ANQGSEA come from the germline V gene. CDR3 loop: CSVAQERRNTIYF. In DNA, the CDR3 is TGCAGCGTTGCACAGGAGAGAAGAAACACCATATATTTT.

The rearrangement links TRBV6-5 to TRBJ1-2, with 7 positions matching TRBD1. V was pared by 2 bases and J by 8 bases, with 11 bases of the junction left unmatched. Germline CDR1 MNHEY, CDR2 SVGAGI. This CDR3 is built from 15 residues. DNA of the CDR3: TGTGCCAGCAGTTACCGAAGGGACAGCCTTAGGGGCTACACCTTC. This sequence encodes CASSYRRDSLRGYTF.

The V gene is TRBV14, the J gene TRBJ1-1; 8 positions agree with TRBD1. The CDR3 has 15 residues. CDR1 is SGHDN, CDR2 FVKESK, per germline. V was pared by 3 bases and J by 1 base, with 4 bases of the junction left unmatched. The CDR3 here is CASSHGQGRNTEAFF. The CDR3 bases are TGTGCCAGCAGCCACGGACAGGGAAGGAACACTGAAGCTTTCTTT.

Turning to this clone: Additional DNA sequences in this sample encode the identical CDR3. CDR3 in DNA: TGTGCCAGCAGTTTAGACAGGGGTAGCTATGGCTACACCTTC. The encoded protein is CASSLDRGSYGYTF. V and J are TRBV27 and TRBJ1-2; TRBD1 matches at 8 bases. From germline, CDR1 is MNHEY and CDR2 SMNVEV (reference sequence). V shed 2 bases and J 4 bases; nucleotides not matched to a gene: 3. The CDR3 contains 14 residues.